The 14 T cell receptor beta chains presented below share a single source sample, sequenced in a study of regulatory T cells in long-lasting Graves disease. Time point given: newly diagnosed GD, antithyroid drugs for less than 3 months. Extracted PBMC RNA gave rise to the TCR library. Building of the TCR beta libraries involved iRepertoire HTBI primers and Arm-PCR of CDR3 regions. TCRdb used MiXCR to reprocess the multiplex PCR reads, holding one entry per CDR3 protein. The sample yields more than 300,000 distinct CDR3 sequences, around 15% seen once. The specimen comprised peripheral blood mononuclear cells (PBMCs), sampled at new diagnosis, from a patient treated with antithyroid drugs. The receptors originated from a female donor with Graves disease.

In this sample, this clonotype turned up many times. This chain joins TRBV4-1 and TRBJ2-1; 12 nucleotides line up with TRBD2. The CDR3 contains 16 residues. CDR1 is MGHRA and CDR2 is YSYEKL in the germline V gene. Trimming at V came to 2 bases and at J to 8 bases, leaving 7 bases not matched to a gene. The CDR3 coding sequence is TGCGCCAGCAGCCAACAACTAGCGGGGGGCCTCTATGAGCAGTTCTTC. Its translation is CASSQQLAGGLYEQFF.

Concerning this clonotype: The final CDR3 position lacks the conserved phenylalanine or tryptophan, pointing to a likely read error. The chain couples TRBV4-1 to TRBJ2-7; D gene uncertain. With 1 base removed from V and 5 bases from J, the gap between germline ends came to 15 bases. CDR3 length equals 15 residues. Germline V gene data show CDR1 as MGHRA and CDR2 as YSYEKL. The CDR3 loop is CASSQGHGFVNEQYL. CDR3 coding DNA: TGCGCCAGCAGCCAAGGACACGGTTTTGTCAACGAGCAGTACCTC.

The sample holds a few counts of this clonotype. The chain joins TRBV18 to TRBJ1-1; the match to TRBD1 covers 12 bases. CDR1 is KGHSH, CDR2 LQKENI, per germline. The CDR3 covers 17 residues. V trimming: 0 bases; J trimming: 5 bases; junction bases outside the gene matches: 7. CDR3 coding DNA: TGTGCCAGCTCACCACCGCTCGGGACAGGGGGCTGGACTGAAGCTTTCTTT. Residues: CASSPPLGTGGWTEAFF.

This clonotype was counted ten times or more. Because the CDR3 is missing its conserved closing phenylalanine or tryptophan, this is likely a read error. V is TRBV11-2 and J is TRBJ2-3; a possible D gene is TRBD1 (5 bases). V dropped 8 bases and J dropped 2 bases, with 14 bases sitting between them. The length of the CDR3 is 14 residues. Germline-derived CDR1 and CDR2 are SGHAT and FQNNGV. The CDR3 nucleotides read TGTGCCAGCGGGGCCGATTCCAACACAGATACGCAGTATTCT. The encoded protein is CASGADSNTDTQYS.

This clonotype was seen at least ten times. The V and J genes are TRBV6-1 and TRBJ1-6; D unresolved. Trimming cost V 7 bases and J 13 bases, with 26 bases left between them. Germline V gives CDR1 MNHNS, CDR2 SASEGT. This CDR3 has 16 residues. The CDR3 DNA reads TGTGCCAGCAAGCGGGGTGTAGAACAGACACGTGCCCCCCTCCACTTT. It yields the protein CASKRGVEQTRAPLHF.

CDR3 amino acids: CASRSGTSLYEQYF. DNA of the CDR3: TGTGCCAGCAGATCCGGGACTTCGCTCTACGAGCAGTACTTC. This chain connects TRBV27 to TRBJ2-7; D possibly corresponds to TRBD2 (6 bases). CDR1 is MNHEY and CDR2 is SMNVEV in the germline V gene (reference sequence). Deletions cut 6 bases from V and 3 bases from J, with 15 bases between. This CDR3 contains 14 residues.

Comment on this clonotype: This may arise from a read error, as a much more abundant clone is one base away. The rearrangement links TRBV7-9 to TRBJ2-2; D uncertain. There are 17 residues in the CDR3. In germline, CDR1 is SEHNR, CDR2 FQNEAQ (reference sequence). The CDR3 nucleotides read TGCGCCAGCAGCTCATTGACAAGGAGACAAGAAACCGGGGAGCTGTTTTTT. Amino acid sequence: CASSSLTRRQETGELFF.

This clonotype came up many times. This chain joins TRBV28 and TRBJ2-1, with D tentatively TRBD2 (5 bases). Trimming removed 5 bases from V and 15 bases from J, with 14 bases in between. The CDR3 runs to 11 residues. Germline CDR1 MDHEN, CDR2 SYDVKM. The CDR3 loop is CASSITRTLFF. CDR3 sequence (DNA): TGTGCCAGCAGTATAACTAGAACGCTGTTCTTC. Using reference TRBV28 and TRBJ2-1 for the parts outside the CDR3, the full variable domain is DVKVTQSSRYLVKRTGEKVFLECVQDMDHENMFWYRQDPGLGLRLIYFSYDVKMKEKGDIPEGYSVSREKKERFSLILESASTNQTSMYLCASSITRTLFFGPGTRLTVL.

This clonotype was counted at least ten times. V and J are TRBV11-2 and TRBJ2-1; no reliable D call. Germline CDR1 and CDR2: SGHAT and FQNNGV. Deletions cut 7 bases from V and 8 bases from J, with 12 bases between. CDR3 size: 12 residues. The CDR3 DNA is TGTGCCAGCACCGCATCCACCTATGAGCAGTTCTTC. Translating gives CASTASTYEQFF.

This clonotype was counted many times. The chain is built from TRBV6-2 or TRBV6-3 and TRBJ1-2; D uncertain. The CDR3 has 11 amino acids. Per germline, CDR1 MNHEY and CDR2 SVGEGT. Between the trimmed V and J ends, which lost 7 bases and 0 bases, there was a span of 3 bases. DNA for the CDR3: TGTGCCAGCATGGCTAACTATGGCTACACCTTC. This gives the protein CASMANYGYTF.

This chain uses TRBV7-3 with TRBJ2-3; D gene ambiguous. Per germline, CDR1 SGHTA and CDR2 FQGTGA. The CDR3 contains 13 residues. Trimming shortened V by 3 bases and J by 0 bases, and 4 bases separated the two germline ends. CDR3 in DNA: TGTGCCAGCAGCTTTGGGAGCACAGATACGCAGTATTTT. Residues: CASSFGSTDTQYF.

This clonotype was counted many times. The chain couples TRBV6-5 to TRBJ2-7; D ambiguous. Trimming took 4 bases from V and 7 from J, leaving 11 bases between them. Germline-derived CDR1 and CDR2 are MNHEY and SVGAGI. This CDR3 spans 12 amino acids. CDR3 DNA sequence: TGTGCCAGCAGTTCCCCAGGACCTGAGCAGTACTTC. Amino acids: CASSSPGPEQYF.

This clonotype was recorded at least ten times. The junction departs from germline at one end; a sequencing error may be responsible. This chain joins TRBV4-1 and TRBJ2-2; D possibly corresponds to TRBD2 (6 bases). The V gene's germline CDR1 is MGHRA and CDR2 YSYEKL. The length of the CDR3 is 16 residues. CDR3: CASSQPRLAFTGELFF. The CDR3 DNA sequence: TGTGCCAGCAGCCAACCGCGGCTAGCGTTTACCGGGGAGCTGTTTTTT.

This clonotype was seen more than once but under ten times. The chain combines TRBV12-3 or TRBV12-4 with TRBJ2-5; the D gene could be TRBD1 or TRBD2 (6 bases each). V lost 6 bases to trimming and J lost 4 bases, with 18 bases between them. The CDR3 extends over 15 amino acids. The CDR3 protein is CASSRPEGGRETQYF. CDR3 nucleotides: TGTGCCAGCAGCCGACCTGAGGGGGGACGAGAGACCCAGTACTTC.